The source of this T cell receptor beta chain is a study of blood T cell repertoires in COVID-19. Background on the study: The origin of the acute and convalescent COVID-19 samples was the United States, Italy and Spain. PBMCs, B-cell-depleted T cells, or T cells provided the cDNA or gDNA that made up the material.

It was during active infection that Seattle patients were enrolled and then longitudinally followed. Germline lookup yields CDR1 MDHEN and CDR2 SYDVKM. With 7 bases removed from V and 3 bases from J, the gap between germline ends came to 19 bases. This CDR3 is built from 16 residues. In the study's own analysis: Amplifying reference gene primers gave estimates of nucleated cell counts. Clones were read by immunoSEQ multiplex PCR, and TCRdb kept only the in-frame ones, dropping some. V and J calls and clone size are given by that table; D and trimming were obtained from the DNA. There are fewer than 200,000 clones in the sample; 80% to 90% occur only once, and about 12% lies in the top ten.

This clonotype was sampled from a woman aged 65 to 85 with COVID-19, enrolled during active disease. This chain joins TRBV28 and TRBJ1-5; tentatively, D is TRBD1 (6 bases). Sequencing used peripheral blood. The CDR3 sequence: CASTTQGQGDNQPQHF. The DNA of the CDR3 is TGTGCCAGCACTACCCAGGGGCAGGGAGACAATCAGCCCCAGCATTTT.